This T cell receptor beta chain was identified in a study of neurological immune-mediated disorders. Study-wide points: Patients with HTLV-1-associated myelopathy showed the most TCR clonal expansion. Those with multiple sclerosis showed the least, falling below healthy controls. There was no clinical or MRI feature that was associated with the multiple sclerosis repertoire cluster.

Germline V gene lookup returns CDR1 SGHTA and CDR2 FQGNSA. Trimming removed 4 bases at V and 8 bases at J, with 12 bases between. This CDR3 is 13 amino acids long. This clonotype has ten or more counts. As yet, its antigen is unknown. Preparation of the unsorted libraries drew on 2 million PBMCs stored at -80 C. TCRdb itself ran the 5' RACE reads through MiXCR, one entry per CDR3 protein. Of about 65,000 distinct CDR3 sequences detected, more than 3.5% appear once; the ten largest clones hold about 2.6%. The source of this sequence is a man between 50 and 59 years old with multiple sclerosis. This sequence joins TRBV7-2 and TRBJ2-1; no definite D call. Sequencing was performed on PBMCs. The CDR3 loop is CASSSDPAYEQFF. CDR3 sequence (DNA): TGTGCCAGCAGCTCAGATCCAGCATATGAGCAGTTCTTC.